The 4 T cell receptor beta chains below come from one sample, sequenced in a study of identical twins. TCRdb itself ran the 5' RACE reads through MiXCR, one entry per CDR3 protein. This table has some 1,700,000 distinct CDR3 sequences, roughly a third appearing once. Sequencing was performed on cord blood. Every receptor here comes from a newborn girl in good health.

The chain recombines TRBV20-1 with TRBJ2-2; D is possibly TRBD1 (5 bases). Trimming pared 3 bases from V and 7 bases from J, leaving 15 bases between. Germline V gene sequence: CDR1 DFQATT, CDR2 SNEGSKA (reference sequence). The CDR3 has 14 residues. The CDR3 coding sequence is TGCAGTGCTAGTCGGCCAGGGAAGATCGGGGAGCTGTTTTTT. This gives the protein CSASRPGKIGELFF.

This clonotype came up a few times. The chain has TRBV5-1 and TRBJ2-3; maybe TRBD2 (6 bases). Germline V lookup: CDR1 SGHRS, CDR2 YFSETQ. The CDR3 runs 15 residues. V lost 4 bases to trimming and J lost 1 base, with 13 bases between them. DNA of the CDR3: TGCGCCAGCAGCCCCGGAGGGATTGGCACAGATACGCAGTATTTT. Protein sequence: CASSPGGIGTDTQYF.

This clonotype was observed a few times. This chain joins TRBV29-1 and TRBJ2-3; the D gene is possibly TRBD1 (5 bases). V lost 6 bases to trimming and J lost 12 bases, with 13 bases between them. The CDR3 sequence is 10 residues long. In germline, CDR1 is SQVTM, CDR2 ANQGSEA. This CDR3 is CSVRQSIQYF. In nucleotides, the CDR3 is TGCAGCGTCCGACAGTCTATTCAGTATTTT.

The chain is built from TRBV4-1 and TRBJ2-1, with 9 nucleotides matching TRBD1. V was pared by 8 bases and J by 6 bases, with 8 bases of the junction left unmatched. Germline loops: CDR1 MGHRA, CDR2 YSYEKL. This CDR3 has 14 residues. The CDR3 here is CASLPGTGSNEQFF. In DNA, the CDR3 is TGCGCCAGCCTGCCCGGGACAGGGTCCAATGAGCAGTTCTTC.